This T cell receptor beta chain was documented in a study of patients and donors after allogeneic stem cell transplantation (dated by TCRdb to about 2020). From the cysteine up to the phenylalanine, the CDR3 has a length of 13 residues. Solely the CDR3 DNA is kept, with 39 bases framed from the first base. CDR1 is given as SQVTM and CDR2 as ANQGSEA, both from the germline V gene. The trim is 5 bases for V and 1 base for J, with a gap of 8 bases between the germline ends. The library was generated by RT-PCR. Data came from a NextSeq 550. TCRdb ran its own pipeline on the public reads, namely fastp trimming at Q25 and MiXCR clone calling, and kept in-frame beta chains. Each record represents a unique CDR3 protein, reported with the most common genes and DNA among its rows. Across this sample there are 900,000 to 1,000,000 distinct CDR3 sequences, with roughly 17% seen only once. The top ten clones comprise under 6.5% of the sample.

To note about this clonotype: Its antigen is still unknown. Within one base of it there is no much larger clone, and no base qualities were kept.

The TCR sequence derives from a human donor who was either an allogeneic HSCT recipient or a stem cell or donor lymphocyte infusion donor (not recorded which). It is not recorded whose cells these are; they may come from a transplant donor. Recombination linked TRBV29-1 to TRBJ2-2, with TRBD2 perhaps the D gene, on 5 matching bases. Sequences were obtained from blood, either unsorted or a sorted T cell fraction (not recorded which). The CDR3 has the sequence CSVLRGNTGELFF. The nucleotide sequence is TGCAGCGTTCTCCGGGGGAACACCGGGGAGCTGTTTTTT.